This T cell receptor beta chain was recorded in a study of OX40 agonist ivuxolimab in advanced cancers. The study in broad terms: Ivuxolimab was a fully human IgG2 agonistic monoclonal antibody targeting the costimulatory receptor OX40 (CD134). Intravenous ivuxolimab was administered to patients every 2 weeks at six dose levels: 0.01, 0.1, 0.3, 1.5, 3 and 10 mg/kg. Of the roughly 51 patients in dose escalation, 19 had hepatocellular carcinoma, approximately 15 had melanoma, 9 had renal cell carcinoma and 9 had head and neck cancer. In the dose-escalation cohort, 82.7% of patients were male, and the mean age was around 60 years, with a range of roughly 20 to 80. Prior anti-PD-1, anti-PD-L1 or anti-CTLA-4 therapy was permitted, and checkpoint inhibitors had been received by less than 45% of dose-escalation patients. Partial responses occurred in three dose-escalation patients, of whom one had hepatocellular carcinoma and two had cutaneous melanoma. The point of sequencing TCRbeta in the periphery was to test whether ivuxolimab changed TCR sequence diversity and drove clonal T-cell expansion. The paper reports the monotherapy dose-escalation portion (N of about 56 patients) of the phase I ivuxolimab trial.

As regards this clone: It has no known antigen specificity. Per-base quality was not reported, and no clone a single base away is much larger than it.

The trial excluded patients who had a history of autoimmune disease or were on systemic immunosuppression. Peripheral blood for TCR sequencing was collected from all dose cohorts at baseline, on cycle 4 day 1, and on cycle 7 day 1. Samples were obtained from an open-label, multicenter, first-in-human phase I dose-escalation trial of ivuxolimab. The trial enrolled adults with locally advanced or metastatic head and neck squamous cell, hepatocellular, melanoma or renal cell carcinoma. Before TCR sequencing, CD4+ T cells and CD8+ T cells from peripheral blood were sorted into separate populations. What the authors observed across the whole study: Low levels of normalized T-cell clonal expansion were also seen in some patients who did not respond. Clonal expansion of both CD4+ and CD8+ blood T cells was observed from baseline to week 6 at doses 0.1 to 3.0 mg/kg. In the 0.1-3.0 mg/kg groups, partial responders had among the lowest normalized peripheral clonal expansion, particularly in CD8+ T cells. After ivuxolimab, more expanded clones were found on average in CD8+ T cells than in CD4+ T cells. Antigen specificity was not determined for the clonally expanded peripheral T cells.

To sequence the TCRbeta CDR3 region, genomic DNA was isolated from the sorted cells. The immunoSEQ Assay was used to sequence the TCRbeta CDR3 regions. This immuneACCESS table, as held by TCRdb, lists in-frame sequences with V and J called but not all clones. Of the missing ones, under half trace to an unresolved V gene in checked studies; the others have no known cause. The sample contains almost 80,000 clones, more than 75% of them found a single time. The ten biggest clones cover roughly 0.26% of the sample. V loses 0 bases, J loses 6 bases, and the germline ends lie 17 bases apart. CDR1 and CDR2 were assigned from the germline V gene (reference sequence) as LNHDA and SQIVND. Spanning cysteine to phenylalanine, the CDR3 consists of 16 amino acids. CDR3 DNA only is kept here, 48 bases in frame from base 1.

The receptor comes from an adult with an advanced solid tumor such as melanoma, head and neck, liver or kidney cancer. The rearranged segments are TRBV19 and TRBJ1-2; TRBD1 is perhaps the D gene, given 5 matching bases. The input for sequencing was CD4+ or CD8+ T cells sorted from blood, taken in a trial of the OX40 agonist ivuxolimab. The CDR3 reads CASSIDGITGGNGYTF. The sequence in DNA is TGTGCCAGTAGTATAGACGGGATAACAGGAGGAAATGGCTACACCTTC.